These 27 T cell receptor beta chains originate from one sample sequenced in a study of blood T cell repertoires in COVID-19. Repertoires were generated with immunoSEQ multiplex PCR, while TCRdb's copy carries only in-frame clones and drops some. The data show 220,000 or so clones, 82% seen once. Sequencing was done on a sample of peripheral blood. These receptors were taken from a woman of 80 years or more with acute or convalescent COVID-19.

The count of this clone is one. The CDR3 region has the DNA TGTGCCAGCACCTCTTTCCGGGACACATCCTCTGGAAACACCATATATTTT. Translation gives CASTSFRDTSSGNTIYF. The chain has TRBV9 and TRBJ1-3; tentative D call: TRBD1 (6 bases). The V end lost 6 bases, the J end lost 0 bases, and 19 bases lay between the germline ends. Germline CDR1 and CDR2: SGDLS and YYNGEE. This CDR3 region has 17 residues.

This chain connects TRBV7-6 to TRBJ2-7; D possibly corresponds to TRBD2 (7 bases). Trimming pared 5 bases from V and 7 bases from J, leaving 21 bases between. Germline V gene data show CDR1 as SGHVS and CDR2 as FNYEAQ. The CDR3 covers 15 residues. The CDR3 sequence: CASSLRRGGPREQYF. DNA for the CDR3: TGTGCCAGCAGCCTTCGGAGGGGGGGACCTAGAGAGCAGTACTTC. Full variable domain (outside the CDR3, taken from reference TRBV7-6 and TRBJ2-7): GAGVSQSPRYKVTKRGQDVALRCDPISGHVSLYWYRQALGQGPEFLTYFNYEAQQDKSGLPNDRFSAERPEGSISTLTIQRTEQRDSAMYRCASSLRRGGPREQYFGPGTRLTVT.

The V call is TRBV7-3, the J call TRBJ2-6; no clear D. CDR1 and CDR2 from the germline V gene are SGHTA and FQGTGA. The ends were cut back, 0 bases at V and 0 bases at J, with 3 bases in the middle. The CDR3 spans 15 residues. CDR3: CASSLTYSGANVLTF. The CDR3 DNA follows: TGTGCCAGCAGCTTAACATACTCTGGGGCCAACGTCCTGACTTTC.

J is TRBJ1-4 and V is TRBV4-1; 8 bases agree with TRBD1. J gave up 7 bases and V 1 base, and 5 bases lay outside the gene matches. In germline, CDR1 is MGHRA, CDR2 YSYEKL. This CDR3 is built from 15 residues. CDR3 protein: CASSQGTGFGEKLFF. CDR3 in DNA: TGCGCCAGCAGCCAAGGGACAGGGTTTGGTGAAAAACTGTTTTTT.

This sequence joins TRBV7-2 and TRBJ2-2; 9 bases are a match to TRBD1. The V segment lost 0 bases and the J segment 5 bases; nucleotides outside the gene matches: 7. The length of the CDR3 is 17 residues. The V gene's germline CDR1 is SGHTA and CDR2 FQGNSA. CDR3 protein: CASSLAGDRAMTGELFF. CDR3 nucleotide sequence: TGTGCCAGCAGCTTAGCTGGGGACAGGGCTATGACCGGGGAGCTGTTTTTT.

This sequence joins TRBV5-1 and TRBJ2-5, with TRBD2 matching 7 bases. Germline V gene lookup returns CDR1 SGHRS and CDR2 YFSETQ. The CDR3 loop spans 13 amino acids. With 3 bases clipped from V and 5 bases from J, the junction kept 4 bases outside the gene matches. The CDR3 DNA follows: TGCGCCAGCAGCTCCGGGGGGATGGAGACCCAGTACTTC. Translation gives CASSSGGMETQYF.

This clone was recorded only once. The chain uses TRBV2 and TRBJ2-7; D might be TRBD1 (5 bases). Germline assignment: CDR1 SNHLY and CDR2 FYNNEI. V was clipped by 1 base and J by 3 bases, with 13 bases between them. The CDR3 sequence is 15 residues long. As DNA, the CDR3 is TGTGCCAGCAGTGAAGGTGGGGTCGGACACTACGAGCAGTACTTC. Its protein is CASSEGGVGHYEQYF.

V and J are TRBV4-3 and TRBJ2-2, with TRBD2 matching over 11 bases. Germline V gene data show CDR1 as LGHNA and CDR2 as YSLEER. V was pared by 4 bases and J by 6 bases, with 7 bases of the junction left unmatched. The CDR3 has 16 amino acids. The CDR3 loop reads CASSRYSGGAAGELFF. DNA for the CDR3: TGCGCCAGCAGCCGCTATAGCGGGGGGGCAGCCGGGGAGCTGTTTTTT.

The chain couples TRBV7-2 to TRBJ1-5, with TRBD1 matching over 11 bases. CDR3 size: 15 residues. V was pared by 2 bases and J by 11 bases, with 8 bases of the junction left unmatched. Germline assignment: CDR1 SGHTA and CDR2 FQGNSA. CDR3: CASSLSGQGAMAQHF. DNA for the CDR3: TGTGCCAGCAGCTTAAGCGGACAGGGGGCGATGGCCCAGCATTTT.

To note about this clone: This may come from a read error, since a much larger clone is one base off. The same CDR3 arises from other DNA sequences in this sample as well. The chain uses TRBV7-2 and TRBJ1-1; D not resolved. This CDR3 is built from 13 residues. The V and J ends lost 2 bases and 2 bases respectively, with 6 bases between them. CDR1 and CDR2 from the germline V gene are SGHTA and FQGNSA. DNA of the CDR3: TGTGCCAGCAGCTTAACAGAAAACACTGAAGCTTTCTTT. Its protein is CASSLTENTEAFF. The variable domain in full, completed from reference TRBV7-2 and TRBJ1-1, reads GAGVSQSPSNKVTEKGKDVELRCDPISGHTALYWYRQSLGQGLEFLIYFQGNSAPDKSGLPSDRFSAERTGGSVSTLTIQRTQQEDSAVYLCASSLTENTEAFFGQGTRLTVV.

The chain joins TRBV6-6 to TRBJ2-5, with 8 bases aligning to TRBD1. Per the germline V gene, CDR1 is MNHNY and CDR2 is SVGAGI (reference sequence). This CDR3 has 14 amino acids. V was pared by 6 bases and J by 5 bases, with 8 bases of the junction left unmatched. The CDR3 sequence: CASRRQGWGETQYF. The CDR3 DNA is TGTGCCAGCAGACGACAGGGGTGGGGGGAGACCCAGTACTTC.

This sequence joins TRBV15 and TRBJ2-1, with 12 nucleotides matching TRBD2. Germline trimming cut 0 bases from V and 10 bases from J; bases unmatched to any gene: 1. The CDR3 contains 14 residues. CDR1 and CDR2 (germline): LNHNV, YYDKDF (reference sequence). The DNA of the CDR3 is TGTGCCACCAGCAGAGAACTAGCGGGGGGAGAGCAGTTCTTC. Translated: CATSRELAGGEQFF. Variable domain in full (rest from reference TRBV15 and TRBJ2-1): DAMVIQNPRYQVTQFGKPVTLSCSQTLNHNVMYWYQQKSSQAPKLLFHYYDKDFNNEADTPDNFQSRRPNTSFCFLDIRSPGLGDTAMYLCATSRELAGGEQFFGPGTRLTVL.

The V call is TRBV6-1, the J call TRBJ2-7, with D possibly matching TRBD1 (5 bases). CDR3 length: 16 residues. Germline V lookup: CDR1 MNHNS, CDR2 SASEGT. V was pared by 0 bases and J by 1 base, with 13 bases between. This chain's CDR3 is CASSEAENRRSYEQYF. The CDR3 DNA reads as TGTGCCAGCAGTGAAGCTGAAAACAGGAGATCCTACGAGCAGTACTTC.

The chain combines TRBV6-5 with TRBJ1-6, with 9 bases matching TRBD1. The V segment lost 2 bases and the J segment 5 bases; nucleotides outside the gene matches: 4. CDR1 and CDR2 from the germline V gene are MNHEY and SVGAGI. CDR3 length equals 16 residues. CDR3 sequence (DNA): TGTGCCAGCAGTTACCACCGGGACAGGGATAATTCACCCCTCCACTTT. It codes for CASSYHRDRDNSPLHF.

The chain carries TRBV5-4 and TRBJ2-3, with a weak D call TRBD1 (6 bases). The CDR3 contains 16 residues. The ends were cut back, 5 bases at V and 3 bases at J, with 19 bases in the middle. Germline loops: CDR1 SGHNT, CDR2 YYREEE (reference sequence). The CDR3 DNA follows: TGTGCCAGCAGAACCGGGACACATTTTGGAACAGATACGCAGTATTTT. This gives the protein CASRTGTHFGTDTQYF.

The chain links TRBV19 to TRBJ1-4, with TRBD1 identical over 8 bases. There are 14 residues in the CDR3. The germline V gene encodes CDR1 LNHDA and CDR2 SQIVND (reference sequence). The V segment lost 3 bases and the J segment 5 bases; nucleotides outside the gene matches: 2. In DNA form, the CDR3 reads TGTGCCAGTAGTATCAACAGGGGGAATGAAAAACTGTTTTTT. This sequence encodes CASSINRGNEKLFF.

The sample holds a few counts of this clone. The chain links TRBV20-1 to TRBJ1-1; D may be TRBD1 (6 bases). V was cut by 3 bases and J by 0 bases, with 8 bases left in between. Germline V lookup: CDR1 DFQATT, CDR2 SNEGSKA (reference sequence). The CDR3 is made up of 13 amino acids. DNA for the CDR3: TGCAGTGCTAGTAACAGGGTGAACACTGAAGCTTTCTTT. Its protein is CSASNRVNTEAFF.

The chain links TRBV3-1 (or the pseudogene TRBV3-2) to TRBJ1-5; weak D call: TRBD1 (5 bases). The CDR3 totals 14 residues. V gave up 2 bases and J gave up 7 bases, with 12 bases separating them. Germline V gene sequence: CDR1 LGHDT, CDR2 YNNKEL (reference sequence). This chain's CDR3 is CASSQSGAGQPQHF. The CDR3 DNA sequence: TGTGCCAGCAGCCAAAGTGGGGCCGGGCAGCCCCAGCATTTT.

The chain links TRBV7-2 to TRBJ2-5, with TRBD2 as a possible D gene (7 bases). Trimming left V 5 bases short and J 5 bases short, with 18 bases between. Germline V gene data show CDR1 as SGHTA and CDR2 as FQGNSA. The CDR3 is 15 residues long. CDR3 DNA sequence: TGTGCCAGCAGCCAAGAGTGGGGGGGCTATGAGACCCAGTACTTC. Protein sequence: CASSQEWGGYETQYF.

V usage is TRBV5-6 and J usage is TRBJ1-6; 12 bases line up with TRBD1. The CDR3 extends over 15 amino acids. After removal of 2 bases from V and 10 bases from J, the junction contained 4 bases not matched to a gene. The germline gives CDR1 SGHDT, CDR2 YYEEEE. The DNA of the CDR3 is TGTGCCAGCAGCTTCCGGGACAGGGGGCTGTCACCCCTCCACTTT. It specifies CASSFRDRGLSPLHF.

The chain recombines TRBV28 with TRBJ1-5, with TRBD1 matching over 9 bases. The junction had 10 bases not matched to a gene; V was cut back by 4 bases and J by 3 bases. The CDR3 has 17 amino acids. CDR1 MDHEN and CDR2 SYDVKM come from the germline V gene. CDR3 nucleotide sequence: TGTGCCAGCAGTTCGCTTGGGGGGACAGGGATCAATCAGCCCCAGCATTTT. Protein product: CASSSLGGTGINQPQHF.

The gene calls are TRBV7-9 and TRBJ1-2; TRBD1 aligns across 8 bases. The CDR3 length is 14 residues. Germline assignment: CDR1 SEHNR and CDR2 FQNEAQ (reference sequence). V shed 3 bases, J shed 3 bases, and the junction held 3 bases outside the gene matches. This CDR3 is CASSLTTGDYGYTF. The CDR3 DNA is TGTGCCAGCAGCTTGACGACAGGGGACTATGGCTACACCTTC. The variable domain in full, with the rest retrieved from reference TRBV7-9 and TRBJ1-2, is DTGVSQNPRHKITKRGQNVTFRCDPISEHNRLYWYRQTLGQGPEFLTYFQNEAQLEKSRLLSDRFSAERPKGSFSTLEIQRTEQGDSAMYLCASSLTTGDYGYTFGSGTRLTVV.

The chain uses TRBV5-1 and TRBJ1-5; D ambiguous. With 0 bases removed from V and 3 bases from J, the gap between germline ends came to 7 bases. This CDR3 is built from 14 residues. Germline V gene data show CDR1 as SGHRS and CDR2 as YFSETQ. CDR3 DNA: TGCGCCAGCAGCTTGGCCGGTCCCAATCAGCCCCAGCATTTT. This codes for CASSLAGPNQPQHF.

This chain uses TRBV19 with TRBJ1-2; the D gene is possibly TRBD1 (5 bases). Germline-derived CDR1 and CDR2 are LNHDA and SQIVND (reference sequence). The V end lost 7 bases, the J end lost 8 bases, and 23 bases lay between the germline ends. This CDR3 has 15 amino acids. CDR3 nucleotide sequence: TGTGCCAGTACCTCCGAGGGAGGGGCGGTATGGGGCTACACCTTC. This gives the protein CASTSEGGAVWGYTF. Looking up the rest from reference TRBV19 and TRBJ1-2 gives the full variable domain: DGGITQSPKYLFRKEGQNVTLSCEQNLNHDAMYWYRQDPGQGLRLIYYSQIVNDFQKGDIAEGYSVSREKKESFPLTVTSAQKNPTAFYLCASTSEGGAVWGYTFGSGTRLTVV.

This sequence joins TRBV6-5 and TRBJ1-5; D perhaps matches TRBD1 (6 bases). Germline assignment: CDR1 MNHEY and CDR2 SVGAGI. The CDR3 covers 15 residues. V gave up 6 bases and J gave up 4 bases, with 16 bases separating them. The CDR3 spells CASRGGGSGNQPQHF. CDR3 nucleotides: TGTGCCAGCAGAGGGGGGGGCTCGGGTAATCAGCCCCAGCATTTT.

V and J are TRBV24-1 and TRBJ1-5; 7 nucleotides align to TRBD1. V lost 5 bases and J lost 2; bases outside the gene matches: 2. This CDR3 spans 14 amino acids. The germline V gene encodes CDR1 KGHDR and CDR2 SFDVKD. The CDR3 loop is CATSAGTGNQPQHF. Written as DNA, the CDR3 is TGTGCCACCAGTGCCGGGACAGGCAATCAGCCCCAGCATTTT.

This clone has a handful of counts. V and J are TRBV19 and TRBJ1-3; 7 bases are shared with TRBD1. Per germline, CDR1 LNHDA and CDR2 SQIVND (reference sequence). The CDR3 contains 16 residues. V gave up 5 bases and J gave up 0 bases; unmatched junction bases: 7. CDR3 sequence (DNA): TGTGCCAGTAGTGGCCGCGGACAGGCCTCTGGAAACACCATATATTTT. As protein: CASSGRGQASGNTIYF.